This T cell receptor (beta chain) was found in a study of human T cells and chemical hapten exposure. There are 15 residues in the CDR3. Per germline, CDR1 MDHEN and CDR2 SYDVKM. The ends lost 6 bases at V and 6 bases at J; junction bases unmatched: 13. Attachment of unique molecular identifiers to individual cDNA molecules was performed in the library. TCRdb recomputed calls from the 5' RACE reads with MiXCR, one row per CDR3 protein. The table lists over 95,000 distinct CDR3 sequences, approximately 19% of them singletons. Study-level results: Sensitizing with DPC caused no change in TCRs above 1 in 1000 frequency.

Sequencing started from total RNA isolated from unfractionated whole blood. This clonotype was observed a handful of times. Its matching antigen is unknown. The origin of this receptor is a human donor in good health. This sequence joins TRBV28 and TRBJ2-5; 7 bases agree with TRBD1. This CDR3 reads CASRPPRGREKTQYF. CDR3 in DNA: TGTGCCAGCAGACCCCCCAGGGGGAGAGAGAAGACCCAGTACTTC.